The 28 T cell receptor beta chains below were found in one sample sequenced in a study of Graves' ophthalmopathy and Graves' hyperthyroidism (dated by TCRdb to 2017 to 2018). Sequencing was performed on an Illumina HiSeq 2000. For repertoire sequencing, the TCR beta CDR3 regions were amplified from RNA transcripts. The first round of RT-PCR was done with HTBI primers and the Qiagen OneStep RT-PCR kit, and was followed by a second round of multiplex PCR, then size selection and purification. TCRdb trimmed the raw reads at Q25, called clones with MiXCR and kept productive beta chains. Entries are consolidated by CDR3 protein sequence, retaining the most common genes and DNA. For this sample there are 350,000 to 450,000 distinct CDR3 sequences; around 20% appear just once. The ten top clones hold around 1.4% of the sample. The material sequenced was peripheral blood. The receptors shown here come from a woman in her late teens or twenties with Graves' ophthalmopathy. Donor details come from another sample of the same person, matched by shared clones.

This clonotype was observed many times. The chain has TRBV12-3 or TRBV12-4 and TRBJ2-7; D perhaps matches TRBD2 (5 bases). V was shortened by 0 bases and J by 2 bases, with 5 bases between the two germline ends. This CDR3 spans 13 amino acids. The CDR3, as DNA: TGTGCCAGCAGTTTAGCGCGGGCCTACGAGCAGTACTTC. Its protein product is CASSLARAYEQYF.

This clonotype has ten or more counts. The chain joins TRBV18 to TRBJ2-7; TRBD1 matches 7 bases. Germline V gene data show CDR1 as KGHSH and CDR2 as LQKENI. V lost 3 bases to trimming and J lost 1 base; unmatched junction nucleotides: 6. This CDR3 is built from 15 residues. As DNA, the CDR3 is TGTGCCAGCTCACCTAGAGAGGGACAGTCCTACGAGCAGTACTTC. Translated, it gives CASSPREGQSYEQYF.

This clonotype was seen at least ten times. This chain joins TRBV11-2 and TRBJ2-7; TRBD1 is a possible D gene (5 bases). Per germline, CDR1 SGHAT and CDR2 FQNNGV. V was trimmed by 7 bases and J by 2 bases, leaving 24 bases between them. The CDR3 spans 17 residues. The CDR3 nucleotides read TGTGCCAGCATCCTCACCCTCAGTGGACATTTTCCCTACGAGCAGTACTTC. It translates to CASILTLSGHFPYEQYF.

This chain links TRBV6-5 with TRBJ1-2; the match to TRBD1 covers 7 bases. V lost 0 bases and J lost 8; bases outside the gene matches: 15. This CDR3 region has 17 residues. Germline-derived CDR1 and CDR2 are MNHEY and SVGAGI. CDR3 in amino acids: CASSYSRAQGTHEGYTF. The DNA for the CDR3 is TGTGCCAGCAGTTACTCGAGGGCACAGGGGACCCATGAAGGCTACACCTTC.

This clonotype was recorded at least ten times. The chain couples TRBV20-1 to TRBJ1-5; D perhaps matches TRBD1 (6 bases). Trimming took off 4 bases at V and 2 bases at J, with 18 bases between the two ends. The length of the CDR3 is 16 residues. Per the germline V gene, CDR1 is DFQATT and CDR2 is SNEGSKA (reference sequence). This CDR3 is CSATGASKGGNQPQHF. The CDR3 nucleotides read TGCAGTGCTACGGGGGCAAGCAAGGGGGGCAATCAGCCCCAGCATTTT.

There are many counts of this clonotype. A junction end diverges from the germline sequence, so it may reflect a read error. This sequence joins TRBV28 and TRBJ2-7; D is unresolved. Germline V CDR1 and CDR2: MDHEN, SYDVKM. This CDR3 has 12 amino acids. The CDR3 region is CASSFWLYGQYF. The CDR3 bases are TGTGCCAGCAGTTTCTGGCTGTACGGGCAGTACTTC. Filled out from reference TRBV28 and TRBJ2-7, the complete variable domain reads DVKVTQSSRYLVKRTGEKVFLECVQDMDHENMFWYRQDPGLGLRLIYFSYDVKMKEKGDIPEGYSVSREKKERFSLILESASTNQTSMYLCASSFWLYGQYFGPGTRLTVT.

This clonotype was found many times. The chain employs TRBV28 and TRBJ2-7, with no clear D. Trimming took off 7 bases at V and 0 bases at J, with 7 bases between the two ends. Looked up from germline, CDR1 is MDHEN and CDR2 is SYDVKM. This CDR3 spans 12 amino acids. The CDR3 DNA follows: TGTGCCAGCACCTCTTTCTCCTACGAGCAGTACTTC. It codes for CASTSFSYEQYF.

This sequence joins TRBV19 and TRBJ1-3; D unresolved. CDR3 length: 14 residues. The germline V gene encodes CDR1 LNHDA and CDR2 SQIVND (reference sequence). V was shortened by 7 bases and J by 2 bases, with 12 bases between the two germline ends. The CDR3: CASMDLNTGNTIYF. DNA of the CDR3: TGTGCCAGTATGGACTTAAACACTGGAAACACCATATATTTT.

This clonotype was seen repeatedly, ten times or more. V is TRBV19 and J is TRBJ2-7; the D call may be TRBD1 or TRBD2 (5 bases each). CDR3 length: 14 amino acids. Trimming left V 6 bases short and J 6 bases short, with 18 bases between. Germline values: CDR1 LNHDA, CDR2 SQIVND (reference sequence). This CDR3 reads CASRPGPRYSEQYF. The DNA for the CDR3 is TGTGCCAGTAGGCCGGGACCAAGATACAGCGAGCAGTACTTC.

This rearrangement joins TRBV5-1 to TRBJ2-7; TRBD1 agrees at 8 bases. The CDR3 contains 14 residues. V lost 4 bases, J lost 9 bases, and 12 bases stayed unmatched. Germline lookup yields CDR1 SGHRS and CDR2 YFSETQ. CDR3: CASSIGQGPPGQYF. The CDR3 region has the DNA TGCGCCAGCAGCATAGGACAGGGCCCCCCGGGGCAGTACTTC.

Comment on this clonotype: A clone one base away is much larger, so this may be a read error. The rearrangement uses TRBV2 and TRBJ1-6; possible D gene TRBD1, 6 bases. CDR1 SNHLY and CDR2 FYNNEI come from the germline V gene. This CDR3 is 14 amino acids long. The V end lost 6 bases, the J end lost 9 bases, and 15 bases lay between the germline ends. CDR3 region: CASRPGTPSSPLHF. CDR3 nucleotides: TGTGCCAGCAGGCCCGGGACACCGAGTTCACCCCTCCACTTT.

The table lists this clonotype with many counts. The gene calls are TRBV11-2 and TRBJ2-2; D remains ambiguous. The V end lost 8 bases, the J end lost 5 bases, and 12 bases lay between the germline ends. Germline CDR1 SGHAT, CDR2 FQNNGV. The CDR3 is 13 residues long. CDR3 nucleotide sequence: TGTGCCAGCCGTCGGGTAGGGACCGGGGAGCTGTTTTTT. This encodes CASRRVGTGELFF.

The sample holds many counts of this clonotype. J is TRBJ1-1 and V is TRBV28; D unclear. Trimming took 6 bases from V and 3 from J, leaving 23 bases between them. This CDR3 has 17 amino acids. CDR1 is MDHEN and CDR2 is SYDVKM in the germline V gene. The CDR3 is CASSEHRPGIADTEAFF. Written as DNA, the CDR3 is TGTGCCAGCAGCGAACATCGGCCGGGAATAGCGGACACTGAAGCTTTCTTT.

The sample holds many counts of this clonotype. The rearrangement uses TRBV30 and TRBJ1-3; D is possibly TRBD1 (5 bases). CDR1 is GTSNPN and CDR2 is SVGIG in the germline V gene (reference sequence). The ends were cut back, 5 bases at V and 4 bases at J, with 12 bases in the middle. There are 13 residues in the CDR3. CDR3 sequence: CAWGALIGNTIYF. CDR3 DNA sequence: TGTGCCTGGGGGGCCCTAATCGGAAACACCATATATTTT.

This clonotype turned up a few times. The chain employs TRBV5-8 and TRBJ2-5, with 7 bases lining up with TRBD2. The V gene end was trimmed by 5 bases and the J gene end by 4 bases; junction bases not matched to a gene: 11. Per the germline V gene, CDR1 is SGHTS and CDR2 is YDEGEE. This CDR3 is built from 15 residues. The CDR3 loop is CASRTRGPGGETQYF. The DNA for the CDR3 is TGTGCCAGCAGGACACGGGGACCGGGGGGAGAGACCCAGTACTTC.

This clonotype was recorded at least ten times. V and J are TRBV9 and TRBJ2-5; tentative D call: TRBD2 (5 bases). The CDR3 loop spans 15 amino acids. Germline-derived CDR1 and CDR2 are SGDLS and YYNGEE. V was clipped by 0 bases and J by 2 bases, with 11 bases between them. The CDR3 spells CASSVAGSPQETQYF. The DNA for the CDR3 is TGTGCCAGCAGCGTAGCGGGGTCCCCACAAGAGACCCAGTACTTC.

The chain combines TRBV20-1 with TRBJ2-7; TRBD2 agrees at 16 bases. The CDR3 covers 17 residues. Germline V gives CDR1 DFQATT, CDR2 SNEGSKA (reference sequence). After removal of 1 base from V and 2 bases from J, the junction contained 5 bases not matched to a gene. CDR3 coding DNA: TGCAGTGCTAGAGGTCTCGGGACTAGCGGGAGGGCCTACGAGCAGTACTTC. This gives the protein CSARGLGTSGRAYEQYF.

This clonotype was counted many times. This rearrangement joins TRBV27 to TRBJ1-5; 7 nucleotides line up with TRBD1. The germline gives CDR1 MNHEY, CDR2 SMNVEV (reference sequence). V gave up 3 bases and J gave up 7 bases; unmatched junction bases: 6. This CDR3 contains 14 residues. CDR3 DNA: TGTGCCAGCAGTTTGTACCCAGGGGGGCAGCCCCAGCATTTT. Translated: CASSLYPGGQPQHF.

This clonotype was recorded many times. The chain employs TRBV28 and TRBJ1-2; a weak D match, TRBD1 (6 bases). The CDR3 sequence is 15 residues long. Germline assignment: CDR1 MDHEN and CDR2 SYDVKM. Trimming left V 4 bases short and J 5 bases short, with 17 bases between. The CDR3 sequence is CASSSPRGGEYGYTF. DNA for the CDR3: TGTGCCAGCAGTTCCCCCCGTGGGGGCGAATATGGCTACACCTTC.

This clonotype has a handful of counts. The rearrangement links TRBV28 to TRBJ1-2, with D maybe TRBD1 (6 bases). The V gene's germline CDR1 is MDHEN and CDR2 SYDVKM. The CDR3 is 15 residues long. V lost 5 bases and J 4 bases, leaving 17 bases between the germline ends. The chain's CDR3 is CASSGAGGGSYGYTF. For the CDR3, the DNA is TGTGCCAGCAGTGGGGCCGGGGGCGGCAGCTATGGCTACACCTTC.

The rearrangement joins TRBV11-2 to TRBJ2-2; 12 positions agree with TRBD1. V shed 4 bases and J 3 bases; nucleotides not matched to a gene: 9. This CDR3 spans 18 amino acids. CDR1 and CDR2 (germline): SGHAT, FQNNGV. This chain's CDR3 is CASSYTGQGAVDTGELFF. CDR3 coding DNA: TGTGCCAGCAGCTACACGGGACAGGGGGCCGTGGACACCGGGGAGCTGTTTTTT.

This clonotype came up many times. V and J are TRBV20-1 and TRBJ2-5, with a possible D match to TRBD2 (6 bases). Germline assignment: CDR1 DFQATT and CDR2 SNEGSKA (reference sequence). The ends were cut back, 6 bases at V and 5 bases at J, with 13 bases in the middle. The CDR3 runs to 12 residues. Written as DNA, the CDR3 is TGCAGTGCCCCCCTGCGGGGTGAGACCCAGTACTTC. Amino acids: CSAPLRGETQYF.

The sample holds many counts of this clonotype. V usage is TRBV6-1 and J usage is TRBJ1-5; no clear D gene. CDR1 and CDR2 from the germline V gene are MNHNS and SASEGT. CDR3 length equals 15 residues. V dropped 6 bases and J dropped 2 bases, with 14 bases sitting between them. The CDR3 bases are TGTGCCAGCAGCGCCAACCGGGTTCGCAATCAGCCCCAGCATTTT. The encoded protein is CASSANRVRNQPQHF.

This clonotype was observed a few times. The rearrangement uses TRBV7-8 and TRBJ2-5; D is ambiguous. The ends were cut back, 3 bases at V and 0 bases at J, with 11 bases in the middle. The CDR3 has 15 amino acids. CDR1 and CDR2 from the germline V gene are SGHVS and FQNEAQ. The CDR3 protein is CASSLGYWYQETQYF. The CDR3 coding sequence is TGTGCCAGCAGCTTGGGATATTGGTACCAAGAGACCCAGTACTTC.

This clonotype was detected many times. The CDR3 nucleotides read TGTGCCAGCAGTGCCTATCCCGGGGAGCTGTTTTTT. It encodes CASSAYPGELFF. V is TRBV6-1 and J is TRBJ2-2; D gene unclear. The CDR3 length is 12 residues. CDR1 MNHNS and CDR2 SASEGT come from the germline V gene. V was cut by 4 bases and J by 6 bases, with 6 bases left in between.

This clonotype was observed many times. The CDR3 bases are TGCAGCGTTGCGGGACTAGCGGGGGGCCATCCGAACACCGGGGAGCTGTTTTTT. Translating gives CSVAGLAGGHPNTGELFF. This chain links TRBV29-1 with TRBJ2-2, with TRBD2 matching 15 bases. Looked up from germline, CDR1 is SQVTM and CDR2 is ANQGSEA. The CDR3 loop spans 18 amino acids. Germline trimming cut 4 bases from V and 0 bases from J; bases unmatched to any gene: 6.

The V gene is TRBV27, the J gene TRBJ2-5; TRBD1 might be the D (6 bases). V lost 6 bases, J lost 7 bases, and 18 bases lay in between. Germline V gene lookup returns CDR1 MNHEY and CDR2 SMNVEV (reference sequence). This CDR3 spans 14 amino acids. The CDR3, as DNA: TGTGCCAGCAGCTCAGACAGGACCGAGTGGACCCAGTACTTC. Translation gives CASSSDRTEWTQYF.

This clonotype was detected ten times or more. The J gene is TRBJ2-7, the V gene TRBV29-1; D possibly corresponds to TRBD2 (5 bases). The ends were cut back, 5 bases at V and 6 bases at J, with 20 bases in the middle. Germline CDR1 reads SQVTM; CDR2 reads ANQGSEA. The CDR3 length is 14 residues. The CDR3 is CSVPHETILGEQYF. CDR3 in DNA: TGCAGCGTTCCCCATGAGACTATCCTGGGCGAGCAGTACTTC.